This T cell receptor (beta chain) stems from a study of cytomegalovirus exposure and HLA in healthy donors. Study-wide points: In vitro data verified a few CMV-associated chains as specific for CMV antigens.

The CDR3 loop spans 14 amino acids. V was cut by 5 bases and J by 0 bases, with 10 bases left in between. Germline CDR1 MGHRA, CDR2 YSYEKL. About this clone itself: The antigen is not known.

PCR amplification relied on 60 Vbeta primers (plus 13 Jbeta primers). The protocol was immunoSEQ multiplex PCR, while the TCRdb copy is restricted to in-frame clones and leaves out a portion. The table shows some 170,000 clones, with 65% to 80% occurring only once. This chain joins TRBV4-1 and TRBJ1-1; D not certain. Sample: PBMCs. The receptor comes from a woman in her thirties in good health and CMV-seronegative. CDR3 sequence reads: CASSSRGMNTEAFF. In nucleotides, the CDR3 is TGCGCCAGCAGCTCACGGGGAATGAACACTGAAGCTTTCTTT.